Below, 21 T cell receptor beta chains from the same sample are listed, as sequenced in a study of T-cell reconstitution after alpha-beta-depleted transplantation in children. The library targeted TCRbeta and was prepared with unique molecular identifiers. TCRdb re-called the PCR reads through MiXCR, storing one row per CDR3 protein. Seen here are under 750,000 distinct CDR3 sequences, under 30% observed once, and the top ten hold 14%. The specimen comprised PBMCs, mostly from graft donor cells, sampled 360 days after TCRalphabeta/CD19-depleted stem cell transplant. These receptors all come from a boy under two years old who had a stem cell transplant for acute myeloid leukemia, so the T cells may come from the graft donor.

The chain couples TRBV12-3 or TRBV12-4 to TRBJ2-6; 7 bases agree with TRBD1. V gave up 5 bases and J gave up 0 bases; unmatched junction bases: 10. This CDR3 is built from 18 residues. The CDR3 DNA sequence: TGTGCCAGCAGTAGTTACCGGGACAGCCGCTCTGGGGCCAACGTCCTGACTTTC. Translating it yields CASSSYRDSRSGANVLTF.

This clonotype was detected only a few times. V and J are TRBV28 and TRBJ2-1; the D gene is possibly TRBD2 (6 bases). Trimming removed 3 bases at V and 5 bases at J, with 11 bases between. This CDR3 region has 14 residues. CDR1 is MDHEN and CDR2 is SYDVKM in the germline V gene. The chain's CDR3 is CASSLGGSNNEQFF. The CDR3 DNA sequence: TGTGCCAGCAGTTTGGGGGGATCCAACAATGAGCAGTTCTTC. Supplemented by reference TRBV28 and TRBJ2-1, the full variable domain reads DVKVTQSSRYLVKRTGEKVFLECVQDMDHENMFWYRQDPGLGLRLIYFSYDVKMKEKGDIPEGYSVSREKKERFSLILESASTNQTSMYLCASSLGGSNNEQFFGPGTRLTVL.

There are a few counts of this clonotype. V is TRBV20-1 and J is TRBJ2-3; the match to TRBD1 covers 10 bases. Germline CDR1 reads DFQATT; CDR2 reads SNEGSKA (reference sequence). The length of the CDR3 is 16 residues. V was pared by 5 bases and J by 0 bases, with 8 bases of the junction left unmatched. CDR3 in amino acids: CSAATGGSGSTDTQYF. CDR3 coding DNA: TGCAGTGCTGCGACAGGGGGCAGTGGTAGCACAGATACGCAGTATTTT.

This clonotype was seen once. V and J are TRBV7-7 and TRBJ2-5, with 11 positions matching TRBD2. CDR1 is SSHAT, CDR2 FNYEAQ, per germline (reference sequence). After removal of 0 bases from V and 5 bases from J, the junction contained 11 bases not matched to a gene. The CDR3 is made up of 18 amino acids. In DNA form, the CDR3 reads TGTGCCAGCAGCTTAGCGGGGGGGACTAGCGGTCGTCGGGAGACCCAGTACTTC. It encodes CASSLAGGTSGRRETQYF.

This clonotype has just a few counts. Written as DNA, the CDR3 is TGTGCCACCTTCCCCGGGGGGGCTACAGATACGCAGTATTTT. It codes for CATFPGGATDTQYF. The V gene is TRBV6-1, the J gene TRBJ2-3; TRBD2 matches at 8 bases. The CDR3 is 14 amino acids. V lost 10 bases, J lost 3 bases, and 9 bases stayed unmatched. Germline lookup yields CDR1 MNHNS and CDR2 SASEGT.

The chain carries TRBV20-1 and TRBJ1-2; 9 nucleotides line up with TRBD1. CDR3 length: 13 amino acids. The germline V gene has CDR1 DFQATT and CDR2 SNEGSKA (reference sequence). The V and J ends lost 6 bases and 6 bases, in that order; junction bases with no gene match: 8. CDR3 loop: CSALDRGRDGYTF. CDR3 bases: TGCAGTGCCCTCGACAGGGGGAGGGATGGCTACACCTTC.

This clonotype appeared many times. V and J are TRBV12-3 or TRBV12-4 and TRBJ1-2; the D is unclear. This CDR3 spans 12 amino acids. V lost 1 base to trimming and J lost 4 bases, with 4 bases between them. The CDR3 coding sequence is TGTGCCAGCAGTTTAGGTCTCTATGGCTACACCTTC. Translation gives CASSLGLYGYTF.

This clonotype has more than one count but fewer than ten. This chain joins TRBV4-3 and TRBJ2-3, with 7 bases identical to TRBD2. Unmatched junction bases numbered 12, after V lost 1 base and J lost 5 bases. Germline CDR1 is LGHNA and CDR2 is YSLEER. The CDR3 is made up of 17 amino acids. CDR3: CASSQAHGLVGGDTQYF. The DNA for the CDR3 is TGCGCCAGCAGCCAAGCTCACGGACTAGTCGGGGGAGATACGCAGTATTTT.

This chain joins TRBV28 and TRBJ2-7, with D possibly TRBD1 on 6 matching bases. Germline V gene data show CDR1 as MDHEN and CDR2 as SYDVKM. V gave up 4 bases and J gave up 7 bases, with 20 bases separating them. This CDR3 comprises 15 residues. The CDR3 nucleotides read TGTGCCAGCAGTTCTCCCCGGCAGGGGTTGGGAGAGCAGTACGTC. This gives the protein CASSSPRQGLGEQYV.

V gene TRBV19 combines with J gene TRBJ1-2; possible D gene TRBD1, 5 bases. V lost 3 bases and J 5 bases, leaving 13 bases between the germline ends. The CDR3 loop spans 14 amino acids. The germline V gene has CDR1 LNHDA and CDR2 SQIVND (reference sequence). CDR3 sequence: CASSMGQGRYGYTF. CDR3 sequence (DNA): TGTGCCAGTAGTATGGGTCAGGGACGGTATGGCTACACCTTC.

V usage is TRBV12-3 or TRBV12-4 and J usage is TRBJ2-1; D is ambiguous. Trimming left V 8 bases short and J 4 bases short, with 18 bases between. CDR3 size: 15 residues. CDR3 sequence (DNA): TGTGCCAGCGCGTCGATCCAGGAGTTATACAATGAGCAGTTCTTC. Translated: CASASIQELYNEQFF.

V gene TRBV6-1 combines with J gene TRBJ2-2, with D perhaps TRBD2 (6 bases). This CDR3 spans 15 amino acids. Between the trimmed V and J ends, which lost 9 bases and 4 bases, there was a span of 18 bases. The V gene's germline CDR1 is MNHNS and CDR2 SASEGT. The CDR3 DNA follows: TGTGCCAGTTGGGAAGCAGGGAGGAGCACCGGGGAGCTGTTTTTT. Amino acids: CASWEAGRSTGELFF.

The V and J genes are TRBV20-1 and TRBJ1-1; tentatively, D is TRBD1 (5 bases). This CDR3 has 14 residues. Germline loops: CDR1 DFQATT, CDR2 SNEGSKA (reference sequence). The V end was cut by 3 bases, the J end by 1 base, with 12 bases between. CDR3 sequence: CSASRGGPNTEAFF. Here the CDR3 DNA reads TGCAGTGCTAGTCGCGGGGGTCCGAACACTGAAGCTTTCTTT.

This clonotype was picked up a small number of times. The V and J genes are TRBV12-3 or TRBV12-4 and TRBJ2-7; D not certain. V lost 3 bases and J lost 6, with 9 bases in between. The CDR3 is 12 residues long. CDR3 region: CASSFPNSEQYV. The CDR3 nucleotides read TGTGCCAGCAGTTTTCCTAATTCCGAGCAGTACGTC.

This clonotype was picked up many times. The rearrangement links TRBV19 to TRBJ2-5, with 7 bases that match TRBD1. V lost 9 bases to trimming and J lost 2 bases; unmatched junction nucleotides: 9. Germline CDR1 is LNHDA and CDR2 is SQIVND (reference sequence). This CDR3 contains 14 residues. The CDR3 reads CASPRQGPQETQYF. CDR3 coding DNA: TGTGCCAGCCCAAGACAGGGCCCTCAAGAGACCCAGTACTTC.

V and J are TRBV28 and TRBJ2-1; 14 bases map to TRBD2. CDR3 size: 16 residues. Germline CDR1 and CDR2: MDHEN and SYDVKM. With V trimmed by 5 bases and J by 7 bases, 7 bases remained unmatched. For the CDR3, the DNA is TGTGCCAGCAGTCCCTGGACTAGCGGGGGGCGGAATGAGCAGTTCTTC. The encoded protein is CASSPWTSGGRNEQFF.

The gene calls are TRBV10-3 and TRBJ2-1, with D maybe TRBD1 (6 bases). CDR1 is ENHRY, CDR2 SYGVKD, per germline. There are 13 residues in the CDR3. The V end was cut by 4 bases, the J end by 3 bases, with 7 bases between. The CDR3, as DNA: TGTGCCATCAGTGCAGGGGACTACAATGAGCAGTTCTTC. Amino acid sequence: CAISAGDYNEQFF.

This clonotype was observed a handful of times. The chain links TRBV4-3 to TRBJ2-7; D not resolved. Per the germline V gene, CDR1 is LGHNA and CDR2 is YSLEER. V lost 1 base and J 0 bases, leaving 22 bases between the germline ends. The CDR3 is made up of 19 amino acids. CDR3 sequence: CASSQGLNRAGFFSYEQYF. DNA of the CDR3: TGCGCCAGCAGCCAAGGCCTCAATAGGGCAGGCTTCTTCTCCTACGAGCAGTACTTC.

This clonotype has only a few counts. The rearrangement joins TRBV12-3 or TRBV12-4 to TRBJ2-1; 9 nucleotides match TRBD2. Trimming removed 6 bases from V and 8 bases from J; junction bases left unmatched: 11. This CDR3 region has 15 residues. CDR3 residues: CASSRRETSGDEQFF. CDR3 nucleotide sequence: TGTGCCAGCAGCCGTCGAGAGACTAGCGGAGATGAGCAGTTCTTC.

In this sample, this clonotype turned up many times. The V gene is TRBV6-5, the J gene TRBJ2-7, with D hard to call. The CDR3 is made up of 14 amino acids. Per germline, CDR1 MNHEY and CDR2 SVGAGI. Trimming removed 0 bases from V and 5 bases from J, with 11 bases in between. The CDR3 DNA is TGTGCCAGCAGTTACTCCACACAGTGGGACGAGCAGTACTTC. Protein sequence: CASSYSTQWDEQYF.

The V and J genes are TRBV18 and TRBJ2-1; TRBD1 might be the D (6 bases). This CDR3 contains 14 residues. Germline V lookup: CDR1 KGHSH, CDR2 LQKENI. V was shortened by 1 base and J by 6 bases, with 10 bases between the two germline ends. CDR3 in DNA: TGTGCCAGCTCACCACGGCAGGGGAGCAATGAGCAGTTCTTC. It translates to CASSPRQGSNEQFF.